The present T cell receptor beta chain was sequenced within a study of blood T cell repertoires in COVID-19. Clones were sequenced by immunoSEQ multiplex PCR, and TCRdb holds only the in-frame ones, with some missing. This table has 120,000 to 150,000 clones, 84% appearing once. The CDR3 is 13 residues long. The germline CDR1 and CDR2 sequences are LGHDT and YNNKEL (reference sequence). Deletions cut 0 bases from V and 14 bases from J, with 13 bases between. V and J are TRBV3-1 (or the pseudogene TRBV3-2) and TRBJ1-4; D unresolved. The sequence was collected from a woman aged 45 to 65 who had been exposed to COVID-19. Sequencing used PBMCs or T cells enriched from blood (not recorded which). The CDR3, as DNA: TGTGCCAGCAGCCAAGATAGCAGAGATACGCTGTTTTTT. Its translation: CASSQDSRDTLFF.